Below, 7 T cell receptor beta chains from the same sample are listed, as sequenced in a study of early T cells in non-severe SARS-CoV-2 infection (dated by TCRdb to the early 2020s). Receptor amplification or capture employed 5' RACE. Sequencing took place on a NextSeq 500. TCRdb ran its own pipeline on the public reads, namely fastp trimming at Q25 and MiXCR clone calling, and kept in-frame beta chains. Each entry is one CDR3 protein sequence, shown with its most common DNA and genes. Recorded for this sample are some 87,000 distinct CDR3 sequences; around 13% of them occurred a single time. The ten biggest clones cover roughly 1.4% of the sample. The source material was whole blood. These receptors came from an adult who was a healthcare worker with PCR-confirmed SARS-CoV-2 infection or an uninfected control (not recorded which).

This clonotype was recorded a few times. This sequence joins TRBV9 and TRBJ2-1, with 9 nucleotides matching TRBD2. CDR3 size: 16 residues. V lost 4 bases to trimming and J lost 0 bases; unmatched junction nucleotides: 5. Looked up from germline, CDR1 is SGDLS and CDR2 is YYNGEE. The CDR3 loop reads CASSRAGGSSYNEQFF. In DNA, the CDR3 is TGTGCCAGCAGCAGAGCGGGGGGCAGCTCCTACAATGAGCAGTTCTTC. Variable domain in full (rest from reference TRBV9 and TRBJ2-1): DSGVTQTPKHLITATGQRVTLRCSPRSGDLSVYWYQQSLDQGLQFLIQYYNGEERAKGNILERFSAQQFPDLHSELNLSSLELGDSALYFCASSRAGGSSYNEQFFGPGTRLTVL.

This clonotype was picked up many times. The J gene is TRBJ1-6, the V gene TRBV15, with D possibly matching TRBD1 (5 bases). The CDR3 extends over 13 amino acids. Trimming took 1 base from V and 10 from J, leaving 8 bases between them. Per germline, CDR1 LNHNV and CDR2 YYDKDF (reference sequence). The CDR3 is CATSRAGFSPLHF. The DNA for the CDR3 is TGTGCCACCAGCAGAGCAGGGTTCTCACCCCTCCACTTT.

The CDR3 nucleotides read TGCGCCAGCAGCCAAGCGCTGCCGGGGGAGCTGTTTTTT. Translating gives CASSQALPGELFF. The gene calls are TRBV4-1 and TRBJ2-2; D gene ambiguous. The length of the CDR3 is 13 residues. The germline gives CDR1 MGHRA, CDR2 YSYEKL. Trimming stripped 1 base from V and 8 bases from J, with 8 bases between.

This clonotype was seen ten or more times. The chain carries TRBV20-1 and TRBJ1-5; D may be TRBD1 (5 bases). The germline V gene has CDR1 DFQATT and CDR2 SNEGSKA (reference sequence). Trimming removed 6 bases at V and 1 base at J, with 16 bases between. The CDR3 spans 15 residues. This chain's CDR3 is CSALGQGGSNQPQHF. DNA of the CDR3: TGCAGTGCCCTCGGACAAGGTGGAAGCAATCAGCCCCAGCATTTT.

The chain uses TRBV29-1 and TRBJ2-7, with D possibly being TRBD1 (5 bases). V lost 7 bases, J lost 1 base, and 11 bases lay in between. Germline V gene lookup returns CDR1 SQVTM and CDR2 ANQGSEA. The CDR3 totals 12 residues. CDR3 sequence reads: CSAIRGSYEQYF. Written as DNA, the CDR3 is TGCAGCGCAATTAGGGGTTCCTACGAGCAGTACTTC.

This clonotype was seen at least ten times. This CDR3 reads CASSYRGNYNEQFF. The CDR3 nucleotides read TGTGCCAGCAGTTACCGCGGGAACTACAATGAGCAGTTCTTC. The gene calls are TRBV6-2 or TRBV6-3 and TRBJ2-1, with D possibly matching TRBD2 (6 bases). The V end was cut by 2 bases, the J end by 3 bases, with 8 bases between. Per the germline V gene, CDR1 is MNHEY and CDR2 is SVGEGT. There are 14 residues in the CDR3.

V usage is TRBV30 and J usage is TRBJ2-5; 8 bases agree with TRBD2. CDR1 GTSNPN and CDR2 SVGIG come from the germline V gene (reference sequence). The CDR3 runs to 14 residues. The J segment lost 2 bases and the V segment lost 2 bases, leaving 4 bases of the junction unmatched. The CDR3 bases are TGTGCCTGGAGTCCGCAGCGGGGGCAAGAGACCCAGTACTTC. The encoded protein is CAWSPQRGQETQYF.